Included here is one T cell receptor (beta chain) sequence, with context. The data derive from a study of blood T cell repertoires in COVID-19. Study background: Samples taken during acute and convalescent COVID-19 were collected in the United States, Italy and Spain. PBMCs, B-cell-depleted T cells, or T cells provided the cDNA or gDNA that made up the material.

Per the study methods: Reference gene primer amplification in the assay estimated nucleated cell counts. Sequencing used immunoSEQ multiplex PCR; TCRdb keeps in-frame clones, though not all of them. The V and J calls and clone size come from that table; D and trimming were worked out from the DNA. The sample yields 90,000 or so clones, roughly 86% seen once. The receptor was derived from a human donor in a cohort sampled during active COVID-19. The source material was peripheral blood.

CDR3: CASSSTRTDTQYF. The CDR3 bases are TGTGCCAGTAGTTCCACTCGGACAGATACGCAGTATTTT. This sequence joins TRBV19 and TRBJ2-3; D remains unclear. Germline V lookup: CDR1 LNHDA, CDR2 SQIVND (reference sequence). This CDR3 spans 13 amino acids. Trimming cost V 5 bases and J 3 bases, with 9 bases left between them.